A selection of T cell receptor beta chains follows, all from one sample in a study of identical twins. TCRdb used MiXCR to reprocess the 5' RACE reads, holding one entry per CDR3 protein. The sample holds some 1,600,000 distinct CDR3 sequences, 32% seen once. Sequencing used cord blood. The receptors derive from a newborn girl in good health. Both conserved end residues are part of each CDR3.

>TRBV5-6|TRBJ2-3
CASSPTVPADTQYF
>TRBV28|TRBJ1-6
CASSLPGKGRNSPLHF
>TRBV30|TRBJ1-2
CAWSPYSQEYGYTF
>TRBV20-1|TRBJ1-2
CSARGGASGYTF
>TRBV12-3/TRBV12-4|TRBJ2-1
CASSDLLAEIYNEQFF
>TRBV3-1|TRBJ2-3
CASSQNAVSTQYF
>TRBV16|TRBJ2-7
CASSQFGSGSGSYEQYF
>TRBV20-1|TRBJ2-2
CSARDQSRASGSQLPTGELFF
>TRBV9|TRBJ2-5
CASSVGDSQETQYF
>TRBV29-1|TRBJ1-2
CSVVYGVHGYTF
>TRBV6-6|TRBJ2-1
CASSPDDRGRGQFF
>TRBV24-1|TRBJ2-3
CATRQGTDTQYF
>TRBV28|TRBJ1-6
CASSFWVSPLHF
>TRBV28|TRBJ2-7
CASSSPGLAGYEHYF
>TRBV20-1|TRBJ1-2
CSVAKGFVAYGYTF
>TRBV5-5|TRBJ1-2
CASSLGGQGVDYGYTF
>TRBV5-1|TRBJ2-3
CASSLAVAGGRNTQYF
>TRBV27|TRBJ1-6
CASTMVGFGSPLHF
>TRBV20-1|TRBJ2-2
CSARELATGELFF
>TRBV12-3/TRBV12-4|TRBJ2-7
CASSRGSGSSYEQYF
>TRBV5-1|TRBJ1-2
CASSRGQEEAYGYTF
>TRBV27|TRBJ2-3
CASVKGPGSDTQYF
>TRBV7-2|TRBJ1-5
CASSLSGQRNQPQHF
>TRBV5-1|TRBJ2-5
CASSLDSFLFREKETQYF
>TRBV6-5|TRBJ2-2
CASRVVQGTGELFF
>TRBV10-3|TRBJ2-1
CAISEADKYNEQFF
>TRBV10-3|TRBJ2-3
CATAEYSTDTQYF
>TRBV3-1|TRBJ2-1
CASRTLAGGDNEQFF
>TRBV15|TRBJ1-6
CATSRGQPYNSPLHF
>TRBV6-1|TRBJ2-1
CAGSRDRVYNEQFF
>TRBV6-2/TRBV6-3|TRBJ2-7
CASSQIALRPFYEQYF
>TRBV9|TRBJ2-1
CASSVGVEYNEQFF
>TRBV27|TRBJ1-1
CASKGRGFGTEAFF
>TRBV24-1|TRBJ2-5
CATSTTFQETQYF
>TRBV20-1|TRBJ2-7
CSALGLAVSPYEQYF
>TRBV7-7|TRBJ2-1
CASSVRRGPSSYNEQFF
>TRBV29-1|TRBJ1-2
CSVVIRENYGYTF
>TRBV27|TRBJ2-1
CASSPDIPSREFF
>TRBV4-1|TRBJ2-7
CASSHPTSGYYEQYF
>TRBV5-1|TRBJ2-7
CASSLTSGEYEQYF
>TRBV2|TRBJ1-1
CASTSGRTNTEAFF
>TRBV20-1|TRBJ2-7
CSAETYGASYEQYF
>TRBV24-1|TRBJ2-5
CATSERDRQETQYF
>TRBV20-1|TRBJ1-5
CSASLGGTSPRNQPQHF
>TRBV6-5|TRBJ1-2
CASRIGQGELGGGYTF
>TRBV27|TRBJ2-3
CASSLGKFADTQYF
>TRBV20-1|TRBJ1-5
CSAIGWGNQPQHF
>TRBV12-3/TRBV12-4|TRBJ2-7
CASSLYLGTSGGIGSYEQYF
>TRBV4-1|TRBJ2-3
CASSQVAGDTHYF
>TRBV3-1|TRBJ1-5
CASSQGAGTGGGQPQHF
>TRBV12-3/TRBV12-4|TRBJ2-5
CASSFGLAGPQETQYF
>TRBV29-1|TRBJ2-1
CTGTSGVDEPFF
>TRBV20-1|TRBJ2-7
CSARAVGRASYEQYF
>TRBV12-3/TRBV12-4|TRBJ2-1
CASSLGQGYYNEQFF
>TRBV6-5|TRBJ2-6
CASRRQGVSGANVLTF